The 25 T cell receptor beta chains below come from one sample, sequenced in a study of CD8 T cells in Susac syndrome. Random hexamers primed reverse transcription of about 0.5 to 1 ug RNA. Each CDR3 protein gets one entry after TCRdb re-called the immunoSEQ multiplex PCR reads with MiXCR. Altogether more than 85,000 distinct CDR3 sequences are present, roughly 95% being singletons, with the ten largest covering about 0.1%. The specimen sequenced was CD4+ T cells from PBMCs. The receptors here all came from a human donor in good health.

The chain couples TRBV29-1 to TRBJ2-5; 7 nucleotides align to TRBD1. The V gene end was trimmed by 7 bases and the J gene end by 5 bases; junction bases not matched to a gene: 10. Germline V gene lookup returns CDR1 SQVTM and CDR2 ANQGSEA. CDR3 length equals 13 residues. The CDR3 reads CSADTTGSETQYF. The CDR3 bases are TGCAGCGCCGATACGACAGGGTCGGAGACCCAGTACTTC.

The CDR3 DNA sequence: TGTGCCAGCAGCCAAGCGGACACTGAAGCTTTCTTT. This gives the protein CASSQADTEAFF. This sequence joins TRBV3-1 and TRBJ1-1; D remains unclear. The CDR3 is 12 amino acids. The V and J ends lost 1 base and 3 bases respectively, with 3 bases between them. Germline lookup yields CDR1 LGHDT and CDR2 YNNKEL (reference sequence).

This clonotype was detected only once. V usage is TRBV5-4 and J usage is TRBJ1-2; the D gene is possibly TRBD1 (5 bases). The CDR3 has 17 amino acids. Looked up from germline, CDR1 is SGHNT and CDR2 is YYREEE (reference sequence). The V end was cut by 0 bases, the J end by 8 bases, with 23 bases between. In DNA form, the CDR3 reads TGTGCCAGCAGCTTGGTGATCGGGACCTTATCCCGCCAAGGCTACACCTTC. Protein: CASSLVIGTLSRQGYTF.

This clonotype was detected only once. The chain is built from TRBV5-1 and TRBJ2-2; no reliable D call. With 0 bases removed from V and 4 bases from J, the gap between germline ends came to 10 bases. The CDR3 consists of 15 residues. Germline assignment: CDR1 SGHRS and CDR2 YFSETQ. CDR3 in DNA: TGCGCCAGCAGCTTGGCTCAACTTAGCACCGGGGAGCTGTTTTTT. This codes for CASSLAQLSTGELFF. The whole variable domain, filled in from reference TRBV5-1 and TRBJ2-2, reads KAGVTQTPRYLIKTRGQQVTLSCSPISGHRSVSWYQQTPGQGLQFLFEYFSETQRNKGNFPGRFSGRQFSNSRSEMNVSTLELGDSALYLCASSLAQLSTGELFFGEGSRLTVL.

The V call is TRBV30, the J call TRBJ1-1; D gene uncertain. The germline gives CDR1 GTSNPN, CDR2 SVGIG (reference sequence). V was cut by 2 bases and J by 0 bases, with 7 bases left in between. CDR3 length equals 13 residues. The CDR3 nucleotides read TGTGCCTGGAGTCGGCAGTTGAACACTGAAGCTTTCTTT. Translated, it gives CAWSRQLNTEAFF.

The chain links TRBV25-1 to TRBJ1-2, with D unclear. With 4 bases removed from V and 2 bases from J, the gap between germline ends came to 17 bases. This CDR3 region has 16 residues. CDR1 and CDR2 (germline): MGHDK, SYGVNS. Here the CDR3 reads CASSAETWLGNYGYTF. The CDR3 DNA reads TGTGCCAGCAGTGCCGAGACATGGTTAGGGAACTATGGCTACACCTTC.

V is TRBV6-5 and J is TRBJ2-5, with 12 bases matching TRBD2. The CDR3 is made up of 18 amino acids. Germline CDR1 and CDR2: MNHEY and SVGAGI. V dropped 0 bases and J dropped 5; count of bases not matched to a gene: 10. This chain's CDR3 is CASSYSRLAGARRETQYF. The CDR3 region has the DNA TGTGCCAGCAGTTACTCCCGACTAGCGGGAGCCAGAAGGGAGACCCAGTACTTC.

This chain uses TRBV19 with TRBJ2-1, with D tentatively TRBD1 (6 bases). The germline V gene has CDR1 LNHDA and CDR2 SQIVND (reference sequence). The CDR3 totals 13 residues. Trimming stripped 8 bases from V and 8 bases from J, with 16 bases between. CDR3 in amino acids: CASSGTFGDEQFF. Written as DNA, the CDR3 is TGTGCCAGTTCCGGGACATTTGGCGATGAGCAGTTCTTC. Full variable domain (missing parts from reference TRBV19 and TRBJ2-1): DGGITQSPKYLFRKEGQNVTLSCEQNLNHDAMYWYRQDPGQGLRLIYYSQIVNDFQKGDIAEGYSVSREKKESFPLTVTSAQKNPTAFYLCASSGTFGDEQFFGPGTRLTVL.

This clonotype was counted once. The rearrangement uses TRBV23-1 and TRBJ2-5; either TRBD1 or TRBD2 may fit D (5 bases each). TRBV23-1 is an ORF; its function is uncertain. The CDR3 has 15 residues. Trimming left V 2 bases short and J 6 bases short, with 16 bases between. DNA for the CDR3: TGCGCCAGCAGTCAAGGGGAGAGGGGCGGAAAGACCCAGTACTTC. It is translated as CASSQGERGGKTQYF.

CDR3 sequence (DNA): TGTGCCAGCAGCTCAGATGCGGGGACCCAGTACTTC. As protein: CASSSDAGTQYF. V usage is TRBV11-2 and J usage is TRBJ2-5, with a tentative D call TRBD2 (5 bases). V dropped 4 bases and J dropped 7 bases, with 10 bases sitting between them. Germline V gene lookup returns CDR1 SGHAT and CDR2 FQNNGV. The CDR3 contains 12 residues.

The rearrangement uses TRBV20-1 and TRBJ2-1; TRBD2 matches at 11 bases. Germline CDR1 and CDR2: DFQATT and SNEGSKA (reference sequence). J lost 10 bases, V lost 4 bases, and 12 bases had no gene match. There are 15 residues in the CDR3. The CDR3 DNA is TGCAGTGCTAACCCGACTAGCGGGGCCTCAAGGGAGCAGTTCTTC. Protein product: CSANPTSGASREQFF.

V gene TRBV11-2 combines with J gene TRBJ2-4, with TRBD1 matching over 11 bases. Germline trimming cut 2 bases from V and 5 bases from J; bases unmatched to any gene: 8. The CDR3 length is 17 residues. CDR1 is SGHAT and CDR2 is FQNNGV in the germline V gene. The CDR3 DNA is TGTGCCAGCAGCTTACTCATGCCGGGACAGGGGGAAAACATTCAGTACTTC. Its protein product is CASSLLMPGQGENIQYF. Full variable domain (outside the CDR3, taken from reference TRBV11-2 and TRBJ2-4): EAGVAQSPRYKIIEKRQSVAFWCNPISGHATLYWYQQILGQGPKLLIQFQNNGVVDDSQLPKDRFSAERLKGVDSTLKIQPAKLEDSAVYLCASSLLMPGQGENIQYFGAGTRLSVL.

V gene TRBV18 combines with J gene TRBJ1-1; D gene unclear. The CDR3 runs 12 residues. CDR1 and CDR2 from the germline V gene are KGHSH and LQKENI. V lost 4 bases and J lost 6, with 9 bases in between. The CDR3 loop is CASSQGVPEAFF. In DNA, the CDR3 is TGTGCCAGCTCACAGGGTGTCCCTGAAGCTTTCTTT.

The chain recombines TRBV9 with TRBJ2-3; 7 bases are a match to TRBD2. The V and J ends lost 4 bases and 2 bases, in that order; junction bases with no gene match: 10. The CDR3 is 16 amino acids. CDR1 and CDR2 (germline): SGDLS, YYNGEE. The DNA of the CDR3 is TGTGCCAGCAGCATCACTAGCGACATTTCCACAGATACGCAGTATTTT. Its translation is CASSITSDISTDTQYF.

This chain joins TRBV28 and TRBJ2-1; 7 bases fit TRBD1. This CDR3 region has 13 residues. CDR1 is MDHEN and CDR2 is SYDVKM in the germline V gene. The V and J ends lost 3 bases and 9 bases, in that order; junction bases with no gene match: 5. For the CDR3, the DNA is TGTGCCAGCAGTTTCGGACAGGTACCTGAGCAGTTCTTC. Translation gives CASSFGQVPEQFF.

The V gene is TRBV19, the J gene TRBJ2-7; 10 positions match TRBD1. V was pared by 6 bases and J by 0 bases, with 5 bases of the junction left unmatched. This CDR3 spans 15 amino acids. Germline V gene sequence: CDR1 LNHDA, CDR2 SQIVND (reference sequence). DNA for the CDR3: TGTGCCAGTAGGCCCGGGACAGGGGCCTCCTACGAGCAGTACTTC. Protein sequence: CASRPGTGASYEQYF.

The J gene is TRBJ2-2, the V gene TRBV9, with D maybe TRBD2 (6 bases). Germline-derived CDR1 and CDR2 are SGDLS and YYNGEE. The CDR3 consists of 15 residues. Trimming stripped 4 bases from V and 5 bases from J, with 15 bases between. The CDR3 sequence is CASSTRLVGTGELFF. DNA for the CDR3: TGTGCCAGCAGCACTCGACTAGTAGGGACCGGGGAGCTGTTTTTT.

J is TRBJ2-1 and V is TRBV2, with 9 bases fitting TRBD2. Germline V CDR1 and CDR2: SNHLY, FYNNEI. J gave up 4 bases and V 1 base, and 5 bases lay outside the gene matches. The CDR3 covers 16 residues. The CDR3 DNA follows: TGTGCCAGCAGTGAAGTTGTTCTAGCGGGATACAATGAGCAGTTCTTC. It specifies CASSEVVLAGYNEQFF. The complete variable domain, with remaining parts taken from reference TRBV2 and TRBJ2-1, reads EPEVTQTPSHQVTQMGQEVILRCVPISNHLYFYWYRQILGQKVEFLVSFYNNEISEKSEIFDDQFSVERPDGSNFTLKIRSTKLEDSAMYFCASSEVVLAGYNEQFFGPGTRLTVL.

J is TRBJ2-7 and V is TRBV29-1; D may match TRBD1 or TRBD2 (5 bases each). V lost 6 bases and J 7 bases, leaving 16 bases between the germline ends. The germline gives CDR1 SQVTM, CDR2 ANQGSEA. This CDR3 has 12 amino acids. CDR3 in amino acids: CSVERTLGEQYF. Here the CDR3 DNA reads TGCAGCGTGGAGCGGACACTCGGGGAGCAGTACTTC.

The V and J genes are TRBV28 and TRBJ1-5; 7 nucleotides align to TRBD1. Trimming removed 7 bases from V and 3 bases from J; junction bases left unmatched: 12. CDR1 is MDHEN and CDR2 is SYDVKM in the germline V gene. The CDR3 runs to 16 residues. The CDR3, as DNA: TGTGCCAGCAACCCAGGGGGGCAGGGGCCCAATCAGCCCCAGCATTTT. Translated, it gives CASNPGGQGPNQPQHF.

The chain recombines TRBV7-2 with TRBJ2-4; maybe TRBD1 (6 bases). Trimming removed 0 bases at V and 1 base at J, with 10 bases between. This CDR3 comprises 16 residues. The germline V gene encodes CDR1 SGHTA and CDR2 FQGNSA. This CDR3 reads CASSLAGAAAKNIQYF. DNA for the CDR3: TGTGCCAGCAGCTTAGCGGGGGCGGCGGCCAAAAACATTCAGTACTTC. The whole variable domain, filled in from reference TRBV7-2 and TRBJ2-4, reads GAGVSQSPSNKVTEKGKDVELRCDPISGHTALYWYRQSLGQGLEFLIYFQGNSAPDKSGLPSDRFSAERTGGSVSTLTIQRTQQEDSAVYLCASSLAGAAAKNIQYFGAGTRLSVL.

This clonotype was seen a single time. CDR3 nucleotide sequence: TGTGCCAGCAGCCGGCTACCGCTAAGCGGGAGGGCCAATGGAGAAACAGGAGATACGCAGTATTTT. It codes for CASSRLPLSGRANGETGDTQYF. The gene calls are TRBV4-2 and TRBJ2-3; 10 bases fit TRBD2. V shed 4 bases, J shed 5 bases, and the junction held 27 bases outside the gene matches. CDR1 and CDR2 from the germline V gene are LGHNA and YNFKEQ. CDR3 length: 22 residues.

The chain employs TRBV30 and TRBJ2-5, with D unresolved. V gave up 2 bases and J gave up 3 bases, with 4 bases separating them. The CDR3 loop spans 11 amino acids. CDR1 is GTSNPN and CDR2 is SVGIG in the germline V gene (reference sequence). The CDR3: CAWSNEETQYF. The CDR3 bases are TGTGCCTGGAGTAACGAAGAGACCCAGTACTTC.

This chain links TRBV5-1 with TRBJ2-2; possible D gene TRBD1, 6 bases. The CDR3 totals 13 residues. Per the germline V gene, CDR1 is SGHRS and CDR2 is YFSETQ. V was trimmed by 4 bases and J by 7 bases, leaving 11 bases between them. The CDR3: CASSSRGGGELFF. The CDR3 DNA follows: TGCGCCAGCAGCAGCAGGGGTGGCGGGGAGCTGTTTTTT.

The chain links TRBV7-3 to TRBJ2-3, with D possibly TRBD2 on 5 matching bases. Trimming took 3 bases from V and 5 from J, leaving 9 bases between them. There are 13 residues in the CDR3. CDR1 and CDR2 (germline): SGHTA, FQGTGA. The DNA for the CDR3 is TGTGCCAGCAGCTTTACCCGGGGAGATACGCAGTATTTT. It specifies CASSFTRGDTQYF.